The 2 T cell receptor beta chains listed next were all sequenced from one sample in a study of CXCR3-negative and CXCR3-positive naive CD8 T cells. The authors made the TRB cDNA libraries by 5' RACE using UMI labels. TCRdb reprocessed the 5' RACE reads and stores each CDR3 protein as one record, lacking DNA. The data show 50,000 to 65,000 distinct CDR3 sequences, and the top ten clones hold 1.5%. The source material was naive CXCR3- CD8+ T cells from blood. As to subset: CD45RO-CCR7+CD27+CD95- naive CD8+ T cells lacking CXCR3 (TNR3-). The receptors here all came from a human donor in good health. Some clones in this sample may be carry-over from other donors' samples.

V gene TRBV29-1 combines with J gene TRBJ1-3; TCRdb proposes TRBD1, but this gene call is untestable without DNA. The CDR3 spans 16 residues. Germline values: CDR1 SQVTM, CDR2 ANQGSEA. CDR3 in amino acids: CSVRGQANRSPHTIYF.

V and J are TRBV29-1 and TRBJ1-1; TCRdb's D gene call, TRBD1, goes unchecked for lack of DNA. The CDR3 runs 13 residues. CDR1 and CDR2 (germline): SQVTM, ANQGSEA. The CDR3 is CSVSQGPLAEAFF.